This T cell receptor (beta chain) was recorded in a study of blood T cell repertoires in COVID-19. Study-wide context: The origin of the acute and convalescent COVID-19 samples was the United States, Italy and Spain. The analysed material was cDNA or gDNA that came from T cells, B-cell-depleted T cells, or PBMCs.

Methods used by the authors: Amplified reference gene primers provided the basis for estimating nucleated cell counts. TCRdb keeps only in-frame clones here, not all; method: immunoSEQ multiplex PCR. V and J calls and clone size are those listed in that table; D and trimming were worked out from the DNA. The sample lists 100,000 to 150,000 clones; 60% to 75% were seen once. Trimming pared 0 bases from V and 8 bases from J, leaving 17 bases between. The V gene's germline CDR1 is SGHNT and CDR2 YYREEE (reference sequence). CDR3 length: 15 amino acids. This chain uses TRBV5-4 with TRBJ1-2; D is possibly TRBD1 (5 bases). What was sequenced was peripheral blood. The sequence was obtained from a woman aged 70 to 79 with acute or convalescent COVID-19. CDR3 sequence (DNA): TGTGCCAGCAGCTTGGAGCCGGCTGGGGCGGAGGGCTACACCTTC. Translation: CASSLEPAGAEGYTF.